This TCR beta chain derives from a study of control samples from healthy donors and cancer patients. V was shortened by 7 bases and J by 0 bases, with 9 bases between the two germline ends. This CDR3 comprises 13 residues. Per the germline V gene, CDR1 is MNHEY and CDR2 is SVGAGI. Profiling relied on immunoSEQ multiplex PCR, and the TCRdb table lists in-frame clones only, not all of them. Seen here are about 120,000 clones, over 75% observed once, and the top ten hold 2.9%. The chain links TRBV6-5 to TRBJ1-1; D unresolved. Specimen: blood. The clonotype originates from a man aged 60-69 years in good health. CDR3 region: CASKGGMNTEAFF. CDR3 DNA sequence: TGTGCCAGCAAGGGTGGGATGAACACTGAAGCTTTCTTT.